The 9 T cell receptor beta chains listed next were all sequenced from one sample in a study of blood T cell repertoires in COVID-19. Data came from immunoSEQ multiplex PCR; TCRdb stores just in-frame clones and leaves some out. The table has 130,000 or so clones, roughly 79% seen once. The sample consisted of peripheral blood. Source of these receptors: a human donor in a cohort sampled during active COVID-19.

J is TRBJ2-7 and V is TRBV7-9; TRBD1 is a possible D gene (6 bases). The CDR3 totals 12 residues. Germline CDR1 and CDR2: SEHNR and FQNEAQ (reference sequence). Trimming shortened V by 5 bases and J by 3 bases, and 8 bases separated the two germline ends. Here the CDR3 DNA reads TGTGCCAGCAGCCGACAGGACTACGAGCAGTACTTC. It encodes CASSRQDYEQYF.

This sequence joins TRBV12-3 or TRBV12-4 and TRBJ2-1; the match to TRBD1 covers 7 bases. This CDR3 region has 12 residues. Trimming at V came to 6 bases and at J to 7 bases, leaving 3 bases not matched to a gene. CDR3 residues: CASRGGQNEQFF. The CDR3 DNA reads as TGTGCCAGCAGAGGGGGACAGAATGAGCAGTTCTTC.

This chain connects TRBV5-1 to TRBJ2-5; 10 positions match TRBD1. This CDR3 has 13 residues. V lost 5 bases, J lost 2 bases, and 0 bases stayed unmatched. Germline CDR1 reads SGHRS; CDR2 reads YFSETQ. DNA of the CDR3: TGCGCCAGCAGGGGACAGGGGCAAGAGACCCAGTACTTC. Its protein product is CASRGQGQETQYF.

The chain employs TRBV4-2 and TRBJ2-1, with 10 bases matching TRBD2. The CDR3 consists of 17 residues. Per the germline V gene, CDR1 is LGHNA and CDR2 is YNFKEQ. After removal of 1 base from V and 4 bases from J, the junction contained 7 bases not matched to a gene. This CDR3 reads CASSQAASGGAYNEQFF. The CDR3 coding sequence is TGTGCCAGCAGCCAAGCCGCTAGCGGGGGAGCATACAATGAGCAGTTCTTC.

This chain uses TRBV7-3 with TRBJ2-1, with 8 bases that match TRBD1. Losses at the gene ends were 5 bases for V and 6 bases for J; bases not matched to a gene: 6. The CDR3 has 14 residues. Germline CDR1 is SGHTA and CDR2 is FQGTGA. This CDR3 is CASSRTGMGNEQFF. The CDR3 DNA follows: TGTGCCAGCAGCCGGACAGGGATGGGCAATGAGCAGTTCTTC.

This clone was detected only a few times. This chain joins TRBV7-2 and TRBJ2-1; D remains unclear. V lost 2 bases, J lost 6 bases, and 11 bases lay in between. Germline CDR1 is SGHTA and CDR2 is FQGNSA. The CDR3 spans 14 residues. The DNA of the CDR3 is TGTGCCAGCAGCTTAATCCCCTTTCCCAATGAGCAGTTCTTC. Translating it yields CASSLIPFPNEQFF.

The chain joins TRBV28 to TRBJ2-1, with 16 bases lining up with TRBD2. This CDR3 region has 18 residues. CDR1 is MDHEN, CDR2 SYDVKM, per germline. Trimming cost V 6 bases and J 4 bases; bases outside gene matches: 9. This CDR3 is CASSPPGLAGGLYNEQFF. CDR3 sequence (DNA): TGTGCCAGCAGCCCCCCGGGACTAGCGGGAGGGTTATACAATGAGCAGTTCTTC. Variable domain in full (rest from reference TRBV28 and TRBJ2-1): DVKVTQSSRYLVKRTGEKVFLECVQDMDHENMFWYRQDPGLGLRLIYFSYDVKMKEKGDIPEGYSVSREKKERFSLILESASTNQTSMYLCASSPPGLAGGLYNEQFFGPGTRLTVL.

The chain recombines TRBV27 with TRBJ2-1; TRBD2 agrees at 8 bases. The germline V gene has CDR1 MNHEY and CDR2 SMNVEV (reference sequence). This CDR3 is 15 amino acids long. After removal of 4 bases from V and 4 bases from J, the junction contained 6 bases not matched to a gene. CDR3 amino acids: CASSSAGVTYNEQFF. As DNA, the CDR3 is TGTGCCAGCAGTTCAGCGGGAGTAACATACAATGAGCAGTTCTTC.

V is TRBV18 and J is TRBJ2-1, with TRBD2 matching 10 bases. Trimming took 3 bases from V and 2 from J; bases not matched to a gene: 4. Germline V lookup: CDR1 KGHSH, CDR2 LQKENI. The CDR3 runs 16 residues. The CDR3 DNA follows: TGTGCCAGCTCACCTGAGCGGGGGGGAACCTACAATGAGCAGTTCTTC. Translated: CASSPERGGTYNEQFF.